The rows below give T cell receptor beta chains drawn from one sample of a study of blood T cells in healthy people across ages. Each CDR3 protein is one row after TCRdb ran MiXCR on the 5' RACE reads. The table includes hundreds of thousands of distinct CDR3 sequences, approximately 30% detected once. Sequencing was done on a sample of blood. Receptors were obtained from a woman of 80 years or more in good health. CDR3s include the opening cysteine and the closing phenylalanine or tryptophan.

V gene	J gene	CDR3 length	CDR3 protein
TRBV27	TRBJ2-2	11	CASSSTGGLFF
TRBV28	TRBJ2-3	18	CASSVSGQGRVSTDTQYF
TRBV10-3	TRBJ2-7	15	CAISEGTTVRYEQYF
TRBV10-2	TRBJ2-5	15	CASSESGIYQETQYF
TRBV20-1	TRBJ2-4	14	CSAEPTGQDNEQYF
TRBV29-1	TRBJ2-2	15	CSVVLRGANTGELFF
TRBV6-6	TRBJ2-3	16	CASSYGLAGTADTQYF
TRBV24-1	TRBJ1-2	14	CATSDPGGSYGYTF
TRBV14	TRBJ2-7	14	CASSQGQGSAEQYF
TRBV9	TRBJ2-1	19	CASSVGIRVGASGWSEQFF
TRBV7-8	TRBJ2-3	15	CASSLAPVGSDTQYF
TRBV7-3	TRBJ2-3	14	CASSLYPSTDTQYF
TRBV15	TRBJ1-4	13	CATSGTLGEKLFF
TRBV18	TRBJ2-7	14	CASSEDRGAYEQYF
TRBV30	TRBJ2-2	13	CAWRPGSTGELFF
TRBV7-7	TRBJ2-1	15	CASSLEIGTYNEQFF
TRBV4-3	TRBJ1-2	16	CASSQGEGQAVSGYTF
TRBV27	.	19	CASSLYSPTGRLAKNIQYF